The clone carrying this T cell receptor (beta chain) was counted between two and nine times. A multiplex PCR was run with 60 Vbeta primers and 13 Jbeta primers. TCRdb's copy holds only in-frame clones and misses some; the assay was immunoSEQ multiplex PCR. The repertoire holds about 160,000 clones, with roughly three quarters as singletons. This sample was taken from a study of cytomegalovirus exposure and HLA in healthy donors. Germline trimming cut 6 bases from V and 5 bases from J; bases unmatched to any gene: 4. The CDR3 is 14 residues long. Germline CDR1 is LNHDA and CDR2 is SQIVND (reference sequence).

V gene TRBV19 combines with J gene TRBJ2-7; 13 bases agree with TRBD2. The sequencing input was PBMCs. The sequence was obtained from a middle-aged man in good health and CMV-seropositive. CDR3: CASRGLAGRDEQYF. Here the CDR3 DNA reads TGTGCCAGTAGGGGACTAGCGGGGCGAGACGAGCAGTACTTC.